Following are 6 T cell receptor beta chains from one sample sequenced in a study of T cell clonality in common variable immunodeficiency. Data came from immunoSEQ multiplex PCR; TCRdb stores just in-frame clones and leaves some out. Listed for the sample are approximately 81,000 clones, none seen a single time. The sample consisted of peripheral blood mononuclear cells. Every receptor here comes from a person between 18 and 69 years old in good health.

This clone was seen many times. The read gets to within 3 residues of the CDR3 end, and the germline J gene fills in the rest. This chain links TRBV29-1 with TRBJ1-1; D may be TRBD1 (6 bases). The germline gives CDR1 SQVTM, CDR2 ANQGSEA. The CDR3 has 13 amino acids. The V and J ends lost 7 bases and 4 bases respectively, with 16 bases between them. The part of the CDR3 DNA that was read is TGCAGCGGGACAGTTACCATGAGCACTGAA. Residues: CSGTVTMSTE. The full CDR3 is CSGTVTMSTEAFF.

Many counts were recorded for this clone. The sequenced fragment ends 3 residues before the CDR3 boundary, so the rest is inferred from the germline J gene. This rearrangement joins TRBV12-3 or TRBV12-4 to TRBJ1-2; possibly TRBD1 for D (5 bases). This CDR3 spans 12 amino acids. The CDR3 region is CASRPAGRGYTF. CDR3 DNA, as far as it was read: TGTGCCAGCAGGCCCGCAGGGAGAGGC.

This clone occurred many times. Sequencing ends 3 residues short of the CDR3 end; the germline J gene provides the rest. V gene TRBV7-8 combines with J gene TRBJ2-4; 9 nucleotides line up with TRBD2. From germline, CDR1 is SGHVS and CDR2 FQNEAQ. The ends lost 1 base at V and 7 bases at J; junction bases unmatched: 5. This CDR3 spans 15 amino acids. The CDR3 bases that were read are TGTGCCAGCAGCTTAGGTGCGGGAGGGCGGAACATT. Protein: CASSLGAGGRNI. The CDR3 in full is CASSLGAGGRNIQYF.

This clone was seen many times. The CDR3 is cut off 3 residues early in the read; its end comes from the germline J gene. The chain employs TRBV19 and TRBJ2-2; possible D gene TRBD1, 5 bases. Trimming stripped 3 bases from V and 4 bases from J, with 9 bases between. Germline V CDR1 and CDR2: LNHDA, SQIVND (reference sequence). This CDR3 contains 14 residues. The CDR3 sequence is CASSILQGTGELFF. The CDR3 DNA, read in part, is TGTGCCAGTAGTATTTTGCAGGGCACCGGGGAG.

In its sample, this clone was seen many times. From the germline J gene comes the end of the CDR3, since the read stops 3 residues before it. The chain carries TRBV6-2 or TRBV6-3 and TRBJ1-2, with a possible D match to TRBD1 (6 bases). V was trimmed by 6 bases and J by 4 bases, leaving 21 bases between them. Germline CDR1 and CDR2: MNHEY and SVGEGT. CDR3 length equals 16 residues. Incomplete CDR3 DNA: TGTGCCAGCAGAGACAGGACCTCCGGTAATGCCTATGGC. Translation: CASRDRTSGNAYG. The CDR3 as a whole reads CASRDRTSGNAYGYTF.

This clone was found a few times. The sequenced CDR3 bases are TGTGCCAGTAACCATATGCAGAGTAGCAATCAGCCC. This gives the protein CASNHMQSSNQP. The complete CDR3 protein is CASNHMQSSNQPQHF. V usage is TRBV19 and J usage is TRBJ1-5, with D uncertain. The CDR3 extends 3 residues past the end of the read, so its final part is completed from the germline J gene. Germline V gene data show CDR1 as LNHDA and CDR2 as SQIVND (reference sequence). CDR3 length: 15 residues. With 7 bases removed from V and 0 bases from J, the gap between germline ends came to 13 bases.